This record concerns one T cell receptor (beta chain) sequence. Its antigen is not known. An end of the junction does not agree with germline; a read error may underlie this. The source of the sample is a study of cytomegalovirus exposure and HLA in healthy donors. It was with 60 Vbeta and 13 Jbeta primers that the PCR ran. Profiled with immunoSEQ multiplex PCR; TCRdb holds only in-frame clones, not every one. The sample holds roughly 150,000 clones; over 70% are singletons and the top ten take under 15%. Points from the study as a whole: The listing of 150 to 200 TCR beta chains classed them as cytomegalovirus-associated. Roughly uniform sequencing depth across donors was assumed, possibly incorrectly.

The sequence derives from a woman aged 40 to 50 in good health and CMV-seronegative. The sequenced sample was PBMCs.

CDR3 amino acids: CAWSTGGVAKNSQYF. The DNA for the CDR3 is TGTGCCTGGAGTACAGGGGGAGTAGCCAAAAACAGTCAGTACTTC. The genes are TRBV30 and TRBJ2-4, with 8 bases identical to TRBD1. The V gene's germline CDR1 is GTSNPN and CDR2 SVGIG (reference sequence). This CDR3 contains 15 residues.